Included here is one T cell receptor beta chain sequence, with context. The antigen is undetermined. The CDR3 has 15 residues. Trimming left V 4 bases short and J 1 base short, with 13 bases between. Germline CDR1 and CDR2: MGHRA and YSYEKL. PCR amplification relied on 60 Vbeta primers (plus 13 Jbeta primers). The table came from immunoSEQ multiplex PCR; TCRdb's copy has only in-frame clones and leaves some out. Here the sample spans hundreds of thousands of clones, approximately 78% being singletons. This entry belongs to a study of cytomegalovirus exposure and HLA in healthy donors. General study findings and limits: HLA alleles were associated with 15,000 to 20,000 TCR beta sequences in a later analysis at 0.05 false discovery rate.

Source material: PBMCs. The rearrangement joins TRBV4-1 to TRBJ1-1; D possibly corresponds to TRBD1 (6 bases). The TCR was taken from a boy aged 5-17 years in good health and CMV-seronegative. The CDR3 is CASSPRGGPNTEAFF. CDR3 bases: TGCGCCAGCAGCCCCCGGGGGGGCCCGAACACTGAAGCTTTCTTT.